This T cell receptor (beta chain) was documented in a study of T cell responses to AZD1222 COVID-19 vaccine. The table came from immunoSEQ multiplex PCR; TCRdb's copy has only in-frame clones and leaves some out. In the table there are about 92,000 clones, roughly 93% of which are singletons. This CDR3 comprises 15 residues. Trimming took 0 bases from V and 2 from J, leaving 11 bases between them. The germline V gene encodes CDR1 LGHDT and CDR2 YNNKEL (reference sequence). Study outcomes and limitations: Nearly half of spike-specific TCRs reportedly go after variant regions that carry no mutations. At baseline, seropositivity was found in only a handful of AZD1222 recipients.

This clone was counted between two and nine times. Antigen unknown. The J gene is TRBJ2-7, the V gene TRBV3-1 (or the pseudogene TRBV3-2); D remains unclear. The specimen was peripheral blood, collected on day 0 of AZD1222 vaccination. The source is an adult in good health. The CDR3 DNA sequence: TGTGCCAGCAGCCAAGATCGACACCCTACCTACGAGCAGTACTTC. Its protein is CASSQDRHPTYEQYF.